This T cell receptor (beta chain) originates from a study of blood T cell repertoires in COVID-19. The CDR3 consists of 15 residues. V gave up 5 bases and J gave up 3 bases, with 13 bases separating them. Germline loops: CDR1 SEHNR, CDR2 FQNEAQ (reference sequence). Data came from immunoSEQ multiplex PCR; TCRdb stores just in-frame clones and leaves some out. The sample yields approximately 250,000 clones, 84% seen once. This clone was detected a few times. V usage is TRBV7-9 and J usage is TRBJ2-2, with D maybe TRBD2 (6 bases). Sample: peripheral blood. This TCR was recovered from a woman in her 40s who had recovered from COVID-19. The CDR3 region is CASSGGLYDTGELFF. The CDR3 DNA follows: TGTGCCAGCAGCGGAGGGTTGTACGACACCGGGGAGCTGTTTTTT.